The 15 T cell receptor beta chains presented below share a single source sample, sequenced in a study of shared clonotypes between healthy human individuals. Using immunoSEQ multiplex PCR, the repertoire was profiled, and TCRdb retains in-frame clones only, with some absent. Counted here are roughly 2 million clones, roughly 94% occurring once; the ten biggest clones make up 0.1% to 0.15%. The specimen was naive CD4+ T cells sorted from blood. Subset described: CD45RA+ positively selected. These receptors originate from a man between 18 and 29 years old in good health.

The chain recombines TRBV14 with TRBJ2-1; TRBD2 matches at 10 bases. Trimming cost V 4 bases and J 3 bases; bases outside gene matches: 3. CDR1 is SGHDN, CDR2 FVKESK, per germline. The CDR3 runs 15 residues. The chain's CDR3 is CASSRLAGFYNEQFF. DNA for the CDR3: TGTGCCAGCAGCCGACTAGCGGGTTTCTACAATGAGCAGTTCTTC.

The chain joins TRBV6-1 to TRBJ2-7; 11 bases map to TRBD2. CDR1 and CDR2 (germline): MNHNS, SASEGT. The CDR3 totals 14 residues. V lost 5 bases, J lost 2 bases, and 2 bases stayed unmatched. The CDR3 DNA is TGTGCCAGCAGTAGGACTAGCGGGCCCTACGAGCAGTACTTC. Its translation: CASSRTSGPYEQYF.

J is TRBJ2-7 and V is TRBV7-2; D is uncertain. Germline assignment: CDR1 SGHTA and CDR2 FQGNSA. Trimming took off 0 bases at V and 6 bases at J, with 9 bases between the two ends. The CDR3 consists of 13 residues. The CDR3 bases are TGTGCCAGCAGCTTAGCTGTAGTAGCCGAGCAGTACTTC. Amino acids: CASSLAVVAEQYF.

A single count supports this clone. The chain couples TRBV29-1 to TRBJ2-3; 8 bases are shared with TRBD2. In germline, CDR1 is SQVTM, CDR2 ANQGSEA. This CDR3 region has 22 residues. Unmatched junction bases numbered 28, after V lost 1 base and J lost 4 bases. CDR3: CSVEGAAGAGTSSFRLADTQYF. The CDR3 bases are TGCAGCGTTGAAGGCGCGGCGGGGGCCGGGACTAGTTCCTTTCGGCTCGCAGATACGCAGTATTTT.

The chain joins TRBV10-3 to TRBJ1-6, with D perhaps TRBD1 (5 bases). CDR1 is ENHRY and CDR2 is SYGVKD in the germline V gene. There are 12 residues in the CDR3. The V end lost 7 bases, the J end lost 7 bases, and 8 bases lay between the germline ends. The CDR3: CAITQGNSPLHF. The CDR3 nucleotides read TGTGCCATCACCCAGGGAAATTCACCCCTCCACTTT.

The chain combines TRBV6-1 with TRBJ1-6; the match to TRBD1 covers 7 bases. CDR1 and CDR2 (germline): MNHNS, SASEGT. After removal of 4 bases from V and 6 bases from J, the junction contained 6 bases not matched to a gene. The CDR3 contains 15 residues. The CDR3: CASSGGGQSNSPLHF. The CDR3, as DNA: TGTGCCAGCAGTGGGGGGGGACAGTCTAATTCACCCCTCCACTTT.

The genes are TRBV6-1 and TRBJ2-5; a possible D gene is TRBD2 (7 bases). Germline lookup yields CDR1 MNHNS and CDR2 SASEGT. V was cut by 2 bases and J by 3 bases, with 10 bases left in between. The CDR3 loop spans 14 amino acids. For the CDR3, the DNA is TGTGCCAGCAGTGAAAGGGGGAGGGAAGAGACCCAGTACTTC. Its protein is CASSERGREETQYF.

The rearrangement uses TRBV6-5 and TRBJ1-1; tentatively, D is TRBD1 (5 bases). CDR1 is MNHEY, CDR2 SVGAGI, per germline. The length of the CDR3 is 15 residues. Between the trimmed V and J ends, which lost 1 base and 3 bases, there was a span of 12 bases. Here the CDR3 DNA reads TGTGCCAGCAGTTACTACGGCCAGGGATACACTGAAGCTTTCTTT. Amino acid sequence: CASSYYGQGYTEAFF.

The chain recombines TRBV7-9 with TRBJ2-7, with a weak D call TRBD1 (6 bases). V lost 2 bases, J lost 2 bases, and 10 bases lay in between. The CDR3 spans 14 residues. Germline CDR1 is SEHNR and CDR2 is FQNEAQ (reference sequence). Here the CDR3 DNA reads TGTGCCAGCAGCTTATCCGGGACAACCTACGAGCAGTACTTC. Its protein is CASSLSGTTYEQYF.

The CDR3 DNA is TGTGCCAGCAGGGGACAGGGGGCCTCTGGAAACACCATATATTTT. Its protein is CASRGQGASGNTIYF. The chain employs TRBV6-1 and TRBJ1-3, with 12 bases lining up with TRBD1. CDR1 and CDR2 from the germline V gene are MNHNS and SASEGT. This CDR3 comprises 15 residues. Trimming at V came to 6 bases and at J to 0 bases, leaving 0 bases not matched to a gene.

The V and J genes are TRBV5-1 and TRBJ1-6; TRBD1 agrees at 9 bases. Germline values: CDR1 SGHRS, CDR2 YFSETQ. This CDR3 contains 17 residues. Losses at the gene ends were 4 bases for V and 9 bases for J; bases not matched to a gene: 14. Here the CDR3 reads CASSRVFEQGAFSPLHF. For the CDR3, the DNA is TGCGCCAGCAGCCGTGTGTTTGAACAGGGGGCGTTTTCACCCCTCCACTTT.

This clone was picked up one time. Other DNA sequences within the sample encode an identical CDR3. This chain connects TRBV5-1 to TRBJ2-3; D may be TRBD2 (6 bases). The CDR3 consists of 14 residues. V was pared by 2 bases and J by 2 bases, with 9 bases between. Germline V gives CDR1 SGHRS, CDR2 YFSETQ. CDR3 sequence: CASSLGTSTDTQYF. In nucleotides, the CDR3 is TGCGCCAGCAGCTTAGGGACTTCCACAGATACGCAGTATTTT.

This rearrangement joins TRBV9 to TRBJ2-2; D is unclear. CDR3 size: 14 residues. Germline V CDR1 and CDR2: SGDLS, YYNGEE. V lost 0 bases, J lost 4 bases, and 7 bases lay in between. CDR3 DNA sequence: TGTGCCAGCAGCGTAGGTAGCAGCACCGGGGAGCTGTTTTTT. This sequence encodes CASSVGSSTGELFF.

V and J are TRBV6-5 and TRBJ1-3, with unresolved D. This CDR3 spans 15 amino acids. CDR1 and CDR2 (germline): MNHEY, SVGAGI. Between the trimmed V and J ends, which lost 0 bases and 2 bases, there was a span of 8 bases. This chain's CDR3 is CASSYSVGPGNTIYF. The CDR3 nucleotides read TGTGCCAGCAGTTACTCTGTAGGTCCTGGAAACACCATATATTTT.

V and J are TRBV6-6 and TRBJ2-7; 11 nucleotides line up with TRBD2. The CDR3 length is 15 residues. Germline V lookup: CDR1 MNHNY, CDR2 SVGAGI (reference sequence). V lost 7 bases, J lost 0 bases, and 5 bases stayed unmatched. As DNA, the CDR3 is TGTGCCAGCACCCGGACTAGCGGGCCCTCCTACGAGCAGTACTTC. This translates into CASTRTSGPSYEQYF.